What follows are 13 T cell receptor beta chains derived from one specimen sequenced in a study of CD8+CD57+ T cells in acquired aplastic anemia. The TCR beta profiling, which covered VDJ combination and CDR3 sequence, was carried out using genomic DNA as the template. TCRdb independently ran MiXCR on the reads; one entry per CDR3 protein. The sample lists 200,000 to 250,000 distinct CDR3 sequences; approximately 35% were seen once. Sequencing input: sorted CD4+, CD8+, or CD8+CD57+ T cells (not recorded which) from PBMCs. The receptor source for this set is a human donor in good health, serving as a control.

This clonotype was seen a few times. This rearrangement joins TRBV20-1 to TRBJ2-7; tentatively, D is TRBD2 (5 bases). The CDR3 totals 13 residues. Germline lookup yields CDR1 DFQATT and CDR2 SNEGSKA (reference sequence). V lost 5 bases and J lost 1, with 12 bases in between. CDR3 residues: CSAGRAGSYEQYF. CDR3 nucleotide sequence: TGCAGTGCTGGGCGGGCCGGTTCCTACGAGCAGTACTTC.

The rearrangement joins TRBV10-3 to TRBJ2-4; possible D gene TRBD1, 6 bases. The ends were cut back, 10 bases at V and 0 bases at J, with 13 bases in the middle. Germline V gene lookup returns CDR1 ENHRY and CDR2 SYGVKD. The length of the CDR3 is 14 residues. In nucleotides, the CDR3 is TGTGCCACCGTCGGACAGCTAGCCAAAAACATTCAGTACTTC. This codes for CATVGQLAKNIQYF.

This rearrangement joins TRBV24-1 to TRBJ2-3; no reliable D call. In germline, CDR1 is KGHDR, CDR2 SFDVKD. Trimming shortened V by 3 bases and J by 2 bases, and 8 bases separated the two germline ends. CDR3 length equals 14 residues. The CDR3 nucleotides are TGTGCCACCAGTGATCCAGCCTCCACAGATACGCAGTATTTT. It encodes CATSDPASTDTQYF.

The rearrangement uses TRBV2 and TRBJ2-5; 15 nucleotides line up with TRBD2. V dropped 4 bases and J dropped 5; count of bases not matched to a gene: 8. From germline, CDR1 is SNHLY and CDR2 FYNNEI. This CDR3 spans 17 amino acids. The CDR3 sequence is CASSGGLAGGRVETQYF. In nucleotides, the CDR3 is TGTGCCAGCAGTGGTGGACTAGCGGGGGGGCGGGTCGAGACCCAGTACTTC.

In the case of this clonotype: It may be a read error: a sequence one base away is much more abundant. Given the absence of the conserved phenylalanine or tryptophan at the CDR3 end, a read error is likely. The chain recombines TRBV3-1 with TRBJ2-7; D gene unclear. Germline V gene data show CDR1 as LGHDT and CDR2 as YNNKEL (reference sequence). The CDR3 length is 13 residues. Deletions cut 1 base from V and 0 bases from J, with 4 bases between. CDR3 DNA sequence: TGTGCCAGCAGCCAAGGGAACTCCTACGAGCAGTACTCC. The encoded protein is CASSQGNSYEQYS.

The V and J genes are TRBV5-1 and TRBJ2-7; TRBD2 aligns across 13 bases. Trimming removed 4 bases from V and 3 bases from J; junction bases left unmatched: 7. The V gene's germline CDR1 is SGHRS and CDR2 YFSETQ. This CDR3 region has 16 residues. CDR3 amino acids: CASSPQRTSGGYEQYF. CDR3 in DNA: TGCGCCAGCAGCCCGCAAAGGACTAGCGGGGGCTACGAGCAGTACTTC.

The CDR3 spells CASSYSPDEQYF. CDR3 coding DNA: TGTGCCAGCAGCTATAGCCCGGACGAGCAGTACTTC. The rearrangement joins TRBV7-6 to TRBJ2-7; no firm D call. Germline-derived CDR1 and CDR2 are SGHVS and FNYEAQ. The V end lost 4 bases, the J end lost 5 bases, and 9 bases lay between the germline ends. The CDR3 runs 12 residues.

The J gene is TRBJ1-1, the V gene TRBV7-3, with D uncertain. Germline CDR1 and CDR2: SGHTA and FQGTGA. V lost 5 bases and J 1 base, leaving 11 bases between the germline ends. The CDR3 runs 14 residues. For the CDR3, the DNA is TGTGCCAGCAGCCTGAAAGACCGGAACACTGAAGCTTTCTTT. Amino acid sequence: CASSLKDRNTEAFF.

This clonotype was counted a single time. The chain couples TRBV24-1 to TRBJ2-1; 11 nucleotides match TRBD2. Trimming cost V 5 bases and J 8 bases; bases outside gene matches: 16. The CDR3 sequence is 18 residues long. Germline-derived CDR1 and CDR2 are KGHDR and SFDVKD. The CDR3 nucleotides are TGTGCCACCAGTGCCAAGGGGCTAGCGGGAGGACTACTGCATGAGCAGTTCTTC. It translates to CATSAKGLAGGLLHEQFF.

This clonotype was seen ten or more times. The chain is built from TRBV20-1 and TRBJ1-2; tentatively, D is TRBD1 (5 bases). The CDR3 contains 14 residues. CDR1 and CDR2 (germline): DFQATT, SNEGSKA (reference sequence). V was trimmed by 0 bases and J by 4 bases, leaving 12 bases between them. The CDR3 DNA reads as TGCAGTGCTAGAGATTTCGGGGGACCCTATGGCTACACCTTC. This encodes CSARDFGGPYGYTF.

This clonotype was picked up many times. This chain joins TRBV14 and TRBJ1-1; TRBD1 might be the D (6 bases). V lost 1 base, J lost 4 bases, and 16 bases lay in between. Per germline, CDR1 SGHDN and CDR2 FVKESK. The CDR3 extends over 16 amino acids. CDR3 coding DNA: TGTGCCAGCAGCCAAGGTCTTGGACAGTCGATCACTGAAGCTTTCTTT. Its protein is CASSQGLGQSITEAFF.

V usage is TRBV5-4 and J usage is TRBJ1-1, with D perhaps TRBD1 (5 bases). Germline CDR1 SGHNT, CDR2 YYREEE (reference sequence). The CDR3 runs 16 residues. V was clipped by 5 bases and J by 1 base, with 18 bases between them. CDR3 in amino acids: CASSLPPGPKNTEAFF. CDR3 in DNA: TGTGCCAGCAGTTTACCTCCGGGACCTAAGAACACTGAAGCTTTCTTT.

In this sample, this clonotype turned up many times. The V and J genes are TRBV4-3 and TRBJ1-6; D is perhaps TRBD1 (5 bases). Deletions cut 2 bases from V and 3 bases from J, with 8 bases between. The CDR3 loop spans 15 amino acids. Germline lookup yields CDR1 LGHNA and CDR2 YSLEER. The CDR3 region is CASSQPDIYNSPLHF. The CDR3 nucleotides read TGCGCCAGCAGCCAACCGGACATCTATAATTCACCCCTCCACTTT.